The 5 T cell receptor beta chains in this list originate from one sample, sequenced in a study of neoadjuvant nivolumab and ipilimumab in lung cancer (TCRdb year 2020). Library creation used the immunoSEQ multiplex PCR assay. In TCRdb, the immuneACCESS table is reduced to in-frame sequences with V and J assigned. These tables do not hold every clone; where another copy was compared, an unresolved V gene accounts for under half, and the others remain unexplained. This sample is represented by around 4,500 clones; 60% to 85% of them were singletons. The top ten constitute around 3.3% of the sample. The sample's time point, from its label and the paper: at surgical resection after neoadjuvant nivolumab +/- ipilimumab. The sample consisted of normal lung tissue adjacent to the tumor, taken after neoadjuvant nivolumab, alone or with ipilimumab, at or shortly before surgery. These receptors originate from an adult with non-small cell lung cancer. Some clones in this sample may be carry-over from other donors' samples.

CDR3 sequence (DNA): TGTGCCAGCAGCTCAGGGGGCTTTCAAGATACGCAGTATTTT. Amino acid sequence: CASSSGGFQDTQYF. This chain connects TRBV11-3 to TRBJ2-3, with 8 nucleotides matching TRBD1. The CDR3 extends over 14 amino acids. Per the germline V gene, CDR1 is SGHNT and CDR2 is YENEEA. Trimming took 4 bases from V and 5 from J; bases not matched to a gene: 5.

This sequence joins TRBV4-1 and TRBJ1-1, with a possible D match to TRBD1 (6 bases). V lost 2 bases and J lost 5, with 6 bases in between. CDR1 and CDR2 (germline): MGHRA, YSYEKL. The CDR3 covers 12 residues. The CDR3 DNA follows: TGCGCCAGCAGCCAACAGGGGACTGAAGCTTTCTTT. Translated, it gives CASSQQGTEAFF.

V gene TRBV11-2 combines with J gene TRBJ1-5; no definite D call. The V and J ends lost 0 bases and 5 bases respectively, with 5 bases between them. The CDR3 runs to 13 residues. CDR1 SGHAT and CDR2 FQNNGV come from the germline V gene. The CDR3 loop reads CASSLEEYQPQHF. The CDR3 DNA sequence: TGTGCCAGCAGCTTAGAAGAGTATCAGCCCCAGCATTTT.

This chain joins TRBV5-1 and TRBJ2-2, with 7 bases fitting TRBD2. The CDR3 length is 16 residues. CDR1 is SGHRS, CDR2 YFSETQ, per germline. Losses at the gene ends were 4 bases for V and 4 bases for J; bases not matched to a gene: 10. Written as DNA, the CDR3 is TGCGCCAGCAGCCCTGGGGGAGGGAGTAGCACCGGGGAGCTGTTTTTT. Protein: CASSPGGGSSTGELFF.

The chain uses TRBV5-1 and TRBJ1-2; no reliable D call. The germline CDR1 and CDR2 sequences are SGHRS and YFSETQ. The CDR3 runs to 16 residues. V was trimmed by 0 bases and J by 0 bases, leaving 12 bases between them. The CDR3 sequence is CASSLALEGANYGYTF. As DNA, the CDR3 is TGCGCCAGCAGCTTGGCTCTGGAGGGAGCTAACTATGGCTACACCTTC.